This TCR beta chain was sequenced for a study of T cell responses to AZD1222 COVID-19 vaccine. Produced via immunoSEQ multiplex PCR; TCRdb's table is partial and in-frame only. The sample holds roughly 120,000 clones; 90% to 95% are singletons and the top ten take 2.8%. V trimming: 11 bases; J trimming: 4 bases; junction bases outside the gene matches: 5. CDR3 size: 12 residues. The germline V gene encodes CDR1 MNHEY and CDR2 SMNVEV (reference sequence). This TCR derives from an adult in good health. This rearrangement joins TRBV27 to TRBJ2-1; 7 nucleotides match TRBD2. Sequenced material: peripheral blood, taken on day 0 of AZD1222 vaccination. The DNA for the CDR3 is TGTGCCTCCCAAGCGGGATACAATGAGCAGTTCTTC. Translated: CASQAGYNEQFF.